This T cell receptor beta chain is drawn from a study of T cells in Graves' hyperthyroidism and ophthalmopathy. Patients aged 18 to 65 had newly diagnosed hyperthyroidism of under 2 months' duration. Exclusion of a patient resulted from uncontrolled infection, other autoimmune disease, pregnancy or lactation. The sample of blood was obtained at first hyperthyroidism diagnosis (before any ophthalmopathy symptoms). There are 16 residues in the CDR3. V lost 3 bases, J lost 1 base, and 5 bases stayed unmatched. Per the germline V gene, CDR1 is SGDLS and CDR2 is YYNGEE. Amplification targeted TCR beta CDR3 regions from RNA transcripts. First-round RT-PCR of the TCR CDR3 relied on the HTBI primer set. One entry per CDR3 protein, called by TCRdb with MiXCR from the multiplex PCR reads. Here the sample spans some 380,000 distinct CDR3 sequences, approximately 13% being singletons.

The genes are TRBV9 and TRBJ2-2; 8 bases are shared with TRBD1. The receptor's source is a young man with Graves' hyperthyroidism that later progressed to Graves' ophthalmopathy. Sequences were obtained from blood. The CDR3, as DNA: TGTGCCAGCAGCGAACAGGGACAGGTGAACACCGGGGAGCTGTTTTTT. Translating it yields CASSEQGQVNTGELFF.